This is a list of T cell receptor beta chains from one sample in a study of shared clonotypes between healthy human individuals. The assay was immunoSEQ multiplex PCR, and TCRdb's table has in-frame clones only and misses some. Of some 1 million clones listed, about 75% were seen once; the top ten hold about 1.5%. Sequenced input: memory CD4+ T cells sorted from blood. The receptors were sampled from a man between 18 and 29 years old in good health. The CDR3 runs from the conserved cysteine through the conserved F or W. Each record gives: J gene, clone size, V gene, D gene, CDR3 protein, CDR3 DNA. The D gene is left open where the match is weak. Not every row has a clone size; where given, it reads once, few, many or a size class.

J gene: TRBJ2-5
clone size: -
V gene: TRBV10-3
D gene: TRBD2
CDR3 protein: CAISPGLAGETQYF
CDR3 DNA: TGTGCCATCAGTCCAGGACTAGCGGGAGAGACCCAGTACTTC

J gene: TRBJ2-1
clone size: -
V gene: TRBV30
D gene: -
CDR3 protein: CAWSWDPRSEQFF
CDR3 DNA: TGTGCCTGGAGTTGGGACCCCAGGAGTGAGCAGTTCTTC

J gene: TRBJ2-7
clone size: -
V gene: TRBV30
D gene: -
CDR3 protein: CAWSGSRVNLEQYF
CDR3 DNA: TGTGCCTGGAGTGGCTCCAGGGTCAACCTCGAGCAGTACTTC

J gene: TRBJ2-2
clone size: -
V gene: TRBV7-8
D gene: -
CDR3 protein: CASSSRETGELFF
CDR3 DNA: TGTGCCAGCAGCTCCAGGGAGACCGGGGAGCTGTTTTTT

J gene: TRBJ2-1
clone size: -
V gene: TRBV10-2
D gene: -
CDR3 protein: CASRVPQGSGNEQFF
CDR3 DNA: TGCGCCAGCAGGGTACCACAGGGATCTGGTAATGAGCAGTTCTTC

J gene: TRBJ2-3
clone size: once
V gene: TRBV20-1
D gene: -
CDR3 protein: CSARLDTQYF
CDR3 DNA: TGCAGTGCCCGGTTGGATACGCAGTATTTT

J gene: TRBJ2-2
clone size: -
V gene: TRBV14
D gene: -
CDR3 protein: CASSLRLNTGELFF
CDR3 DNA: TGTGCCAGCAGCCTCAGACTTAACACCGGGGAGCTGTTTTTT

J gene: TRBJ2-3
clone size: -
V gene: TRBV25-1
D gene: -
CDR3 protein: CASSDLRRTWGGTQYF
CDR3 DNA: TGTGCCAGCAGTGATCTAAGGCGGACTTGGGGAGGTACGCAGTATTTT

J gene: TRBJ1-5
clone size: -
V gene: TRBV19
D gene: -
CDR3 protein: CASRPSPLGDQPQHF
CDR3 DNA: TGTGCCAGTCGACCATCTCCGCTGGGGGATCAGCCCCAGCATTTT

J gene: TRBJ2-7
clone size: few
V gene: TRBV11-2
D gene: -
CDR3 protein: CASSPGHPTYEQYF
CDR3 DNA: TGTGCCAGCAGCCCGGGACATCCTACCTACGAGCAGTACTTC

J gene: TRBJ2-7
clone size: few
V gene: TRBV5-1
D gene: -
CDR3 protein: CASSLGQGIYEQYF
CDR3 DNA: TGCGCCAGCAGCTTAGGGCAGGGGATCTACGAGCAGTACTTC

J gene: TRBJ1-4
clone size: -
V gene: TRBV7-2
D gene: -
CDR3 protein: CASSLLATTNEKLFF
CDR3 DNA: TGTGCCAGCAGCTTACTAGCCACAACTAATGAAAAACTGTTTTTT

J gene: TRBJ2-5
clone size: -
V gene: TRBV15
D gene: -
CDR3 protein: CATSRDRQTKTQYF
CDR3 DNA: TGTGCCACCAGCAGAGATAGGCAGACGAAGACCCAGTACTTC

J gene: TRBJ1-2
clone size: once
V gene: TRBV29-1
D gene: -
CDR3 protein: CSASPPGGTNYGYTF
CDR3 DNA: TGCAGCGCATCGCCCCCCGGGGGGACTAACTATGGCTACACCTTC

J gene: TRBJ2-3
clone size: -
V gene: TRBV5-1
D gene: -
CDR3 protein: CASTLGGITDTQYF
CDR3 DNA: TGCGCCAGCACTTTGGGGGGAATCACAGATACGCAGTATTTT

J gene: TRBJ1-2
clone size: -
V gene: TRBV7-2
D gene: -
CDR3 protein: CASSLDIQFFYGYTF
CDR3 DNA: TGTGCCAGCAGCTTGGACATCCAGTTTTTCTATGGCTACACCTTC

J gene: TRBJ2-1
clone size: -
V gene: TRBV11-2
D gene: -
CDR3 protein: CASSSRPGSYNEQFF
CDR3 DNA: TGTGCCAGCAGCTCCCGCCCCGGGTCCTACAATGAGCAGTTCTTC

J gene: TRBJ2-1
clone size: -
V gene: TRBV5-4
D gene: TRBD2
CDR3 protein: CASSQDRSGRVRSEQFF
CDR3 DNA: TGCGCCAGCAGCCAAGACCGTAGCGGGAGAGTAAGGAGTGAGCAGTTCTTC

J gene: TRBJ2-7
clone size: few
V gene: TRBV11-2
D gene: -
CDR3 protein: CASSLGLVASYEQYF
CDR3 DNA: TGTGCCAGCAGCTTAGGGCTAGTCGCCTCCTACGAGCAGTACTTC

J gene: TRBJ1-3
clone size: -
V gene: TRBV5-1
D gene: -
CDR3 protein: CASSPGTPGNTIYF
CDR3 DNA: TGCGCCAGCAGCCCTGGGACGCCAGGAAACACCATATATTTT

J gene: TRBJ2-3
clone size: -
V gene: TRBV5-1
D gene: TRBD2
CDR3 protein: CASSSGGDTQYF
CDR3 DNA: TGCGCCAGCTCCTCGGGGGGGGATACGCAGTATTTT

J gene: TRBJ1-6
clone size: -
V gene: TRBV4-1
D gene: TRBD1
CDR3 protein: CASSQNRDRGRGSPLHF
CDR3 DNA: TGCGCCAGCAGCCAGAACCGGGACAGGGGGCGAGGTTCACCCCTCCACTTT

J gene: TRBJ2-7
clone size: -
V gene: TRBV27
D gene: TRBD1
CDR3 protein: CASSLSPATGSYEQYF
CDR3 DNA: TGTGCCAGCAGTCTCTCACCGGCGACAGGGTCCTACGAGCAGTACTTC

J gene: TRBJ2-3
clone size: few
V gene: TRBV11-2
D gene: -
CDR3 protein: CASSFRKSETDTQYF
CDR3 DNA: TGTGCCAGCAGCTTCCGCAAATCCGAGACAGATACGCAGTATTTT

J gene: TRBJ1-6
clone size: -
V gene: TRBV19
D gene: -
CDR3 protein: CASSISRTVNSPLHF
CDR3 DNA: TGTGCCAGTAGTATTTCCAGGACAGTTAATTCACCCCTCCACTTT

J gene: TRBJ2-5
clone size: many
V gene: TRBV5-1
D gene: TRBD2
CDR3 protein: CASSLAGGQETQYF
CDR3 DNA: TGCGCCAGCAGCTTGGCGGGGGGGCAAGAGACCCAGTACTTC

J gene: TRBJ2-1
clone size: -
V gene: TRBV5-4
D gene: -
CDR3 protein: CASRFDGGRDEQFF
CDR3 DNA: TGTGCCAGCAGGTTTGACGGCGGGCGGGATGAGCAGTTCTTC

J gene: TRBJ2-7
clone size: -
V gene: TRBV5-5
D gene: -
CDR3 protein: CASSLDMGSGEQYF
CDR3 DNA: TGTGCCAGCAGCTTGGACATGGGTTCGGGTGAGCAGTACTTC

J gene: TRBJ2-5
clone size: -
V gene: TRBV6-6
D gene: TRBD2
CDR3 protein: CASSYGTSGSETQYF
CDR3 DNA: TGTGCCAGCAGCTACGGGACTAGCGGGAGCGAGACCCAGTACTTC

J gene: TRBJ2-3
clone size: -
V gene: TRBV9
D gene: -
CDR3 protein: CASSVGGDPDTQYF
CDR3 DNA: TGTGCCAGCAGCGTGGGGGGAGACCCAGATACGCAGTATTTT

J gene: TRBJ2-5
clone size: -
V gene: TRBV20-1
D gene: -
CDR3 protein: CSAEKETQYF
CDR3 DNA: TGCAGTGCTGAGAAAGAGACCCAGTACTTC

J gene: TRBJ2-7
clone size: -
V gene: TRBV5-5
D gene: -
CDR3 protein: CASSPWGVGDEQYF
CDR3 DNA: TGTGCCAGCAGCCCATGGGGGGTTGGCGACGAGCAGTACTTC

J gene: TRBJ2-2
clone size: -
V gene: TRBV5-6
D gene: -
CDR3 protein: CASSPQGGSGELFF
CDR3 DNA: TGTGCCAGCAGCCCACAGGGCGGTAGCGGGGAGCTGTTTTTT

J gene: TRBJ2-5
clone size: -
V gene: TRBV5-1
D gene: TRBD2
CDR3 protein: CASSLGTSGAFRETQYF
CDR3 DNA: TGCGCCAGCAGCTTGGGGACTAGCGGAGCCTTCCGGGAGACCCAGTACTTC

J gene: TRBJ1-1
clone size: -
V gene: TRBV9
D gene: -
CDR3 protein: CASSVEAFLNTEAFF
CDR3 DNA: TGTGCCAGCAGCGTAGAGGCATTCCTGAACACTGAAGCTTTCTTT

J gene: TRBJ2-2
clone size: -
V gene: TRBV14
D gene: -
CDR3 protein: CASSQRVGVTYTGELFF
CDR3 DNA: TGTGCCAGCAGCCAGCGGGTAGGAGTTACCTACACCGGGGAGCTGTTTTTT

J gene: TRBJ2-6
clone size: -
V gene: TRBV27
D gene: TRBD1
CDR3 protein: CASSRGRQGASGANVLTF
CDR3 DNA: TGTGCCAGCAGCCGGGGTAGACAGGGGGCGTCTGGGGCCAACGTCCTGACTTTC

J gene: TRBJ2-1
clone size: -
V gene: TRBV19
D gene: TRBD2
CDR3 protein: CASSIRSGEYNEQFF
CDR3 DNA: TGTGCCAGTAGTATCCGTAGCGGGGAGTACAATGAGCAGTTCTTC

J gene: TRBJ2-7
clone size: -
V gene: TRBV21-1
D gene: -
CDR3 protein: CASSPTHRGSYEQYF
CDR3 DNA: TGTGCCAGCAGCCCAACTCACAGGGGCTCCTACGAGCAGTACTTC

J gene: TRBJ2-2
clone size: -
V gene: TRBV27
D gene: TRBD1
CDR3 protein: CASGTGGYTGELFF
CDR3 DNA: TGTGCCAGCGGGACAGGGGGGTACACCGGGGAGCTGTTTTTT

J gene: TRBJ2-5
clone size: -
V gene: TRBV11-2
D gene: -
CDR3 protein: CASRQEAQYF
CDR3 DNA: TGTGCCAGCCGCCAAGAGGCCCAGTACTTC

J gene: TRBJ2-4
clone size: -
V gene: TRBV21-1
D gene: -
CDR3 protein: CASSPPMVVHIAKNIQYF
CDR3 DNA: TGTGCCAGCAGCCCTCCCATGGTGGTACATATAGCCAAAAACATTCAGTACTTC